A single sample is the source of the 10 T cell receptor beta chains below, sequenced in a study of T cell responses to AZD1222 COVID-19 vaccine. TCRdb keeps only in-frame clones here, not all; method: immunoSEQ multiplex PCR. The data contain approximately 110,000 clones, roughly 90% of them singletons. The material sequenced was peripheral blood, taken on day 0 of AZD1222 vaccination. These receptors all stem from an adult in good health.

This sequence joins TRBV28 and TRBJ2-5, with a weak D call TRBD2 (7 bases). CDR1 and CDR2 from the germline V gene are MDHEN and SYDVKM. The ends were cut back, 5 bases at V and 6 bases at J, with 13 bases in the middle. The length of the CDR3 is 13 residues. This CDR3 is CASSQVRGQTQYF. The CDR3 nucleotides read TGTGCCAGCAGTCAAGTGCGGGGGCAGACCCAGTACTTC.

The V gene is TRBV9, the J gene TRBJ2-3, with D unresolved. Trimming took off 3 bases at V and 5 bases at J, with 13 bases between the two ends. Germline V gene lookup returns CDR1 SGDLS and CDR2 YYNGEE. The CDR3 runs 14 residues. The chain's CDR3 is CASSGRSDRDTQYF. The CDR3 DNA reads TGTGCCAGCAGCGGCCGGTCGGATAGAGATACGCAGTATTTT.

V gene TRBV5-1 combines with J gene TRBJ1-3; no reliable D call. Germline V gene sequence: CDR1 SGHRS, CDR2 YFSETQ. The ends were cut back, 0 bases at V and 5 bases at J, with 3 bases in the middle. The length of the CDR3 is 12 residues. The CDR3 reads CASSLDRNTIYF. The DNA for the CDR3 is TGCGCCAGCAGCTTGGATAGAAACACCATATATTTT.

DNA of the CDR3: TGTGCCAGCATTATGGACAGGGGGCTGGATACGCAGTATTTT. It yields the protein CASIMDRGLDTQYF. The chain recombines TRBV6-5 with TRBJ2-3, with TRBD1 matching over 11 bases. Germline loops: CDR1 MNHEY, CDR2 SVGAGI. V dropped 7 bases and J dropped 6; count of bases not matched to a gene: 6. This CDR3 is 14 amino acids long.

The chain employs TRBV3-1 (or the pseudogene TRBV3-2) and TRBJ2-2, with 8 bases aligning to TRBD1. CDR1 is LGHDT, CDR2 YNNKEL, per germline (reference sequence). V shed 1 base and J 7 bases; nucleotides not matched to a gene: 2. The CDR3 extends over 14 amino acids. CDR3 amino acids: CASSQGTGIGELFF. The CDR3 DNA sequence: TGTGCCAGCAGCCAAGGGACAGGGATCGGGGAGCTGTTTTTT.

The chain carries TRBV7-2 and TRBJ2-3; weak D call: TRBD1 (6 bases). Germline V gene sequence: CDR1 SGHTA, CDR2 FQGNSA. The CDR3 covers 16 residues. V was clipped by 7 bases and J by 1 base, with 18 bases between them. CDR3 in amino acids: CASTLSVGAGTDTQYF. Here the CDR3 DNA reads TGTGCCAGCACCCTCTCCGTGGGGGCGGGCACAGATACGCAGTATTTT.

This clone was counted once. The chain combines TRBV5-5 with TRBJ2-7; D is unresolved. V was clipped by 6 bases and J by 3 bases, with 16 bases between them. This CDR3 spans 14 amino acids. In germline, CDR1 is SGHKS, CDR2 YYEKEE (reference sequence). In DNA form, the CDR3 reads TGTGCCAGCACCCCGGAGATGGGCGTCTACGAGCAGTACTTC. This gives the protein CASTPEMGVYEQYF.

The sample holds one count of this clone. The chain is built from TRBV5-4 and TRBJ2-7; D is uncertain. There are 13 residues in the CDR3. V lost 0 bases, J lost 5 bases, and 9 bases lay in between. Germline lookup yields CDR1 SGHNT and CDR2 YYREEE (reference sequence). CDR3 nucleotide sequence: TGTGCCAGCAGCTTGGCGGCAGTTGACGAGCAGTACTTC. Translation: CASSLAAVDEQYF.

In its sample, this clone was seen once. This chain connects TRBV6-5 to TRBJ1-2; a weak D match, TRBD1 (5 bases). CDR1 is MNHEY and CDR2 is SVGAGI in the germline V gene. V shed 2 bases and J shed 4 bases, with 11 bases lying between them. The CDR3 runs to 14 residues. In nucleotides, the CDR3 is TGTGCCAGCAGTTACGGTGGGGGGGGCTATGGCTACACCTTC. Translated, it gives CASSYGGGGYGYTF.

This clone was observed a single time. V is TRBV2 and J is TRBJ1-5; unclear D gene. V was clipped by 1 base and J by 0 bases, with 7 bases between them. The CDR3 covers 15 residues. Germline V gene sequence: CDR1 SNHLY, CDR2 FYNNEI. The CDR3 nucleotides are TGTGCCAGCAGTGAAGGACTGATTAGCAATCAGCCCCAGCATTTT. This gives the protein CASSEGLISNQPQHF.